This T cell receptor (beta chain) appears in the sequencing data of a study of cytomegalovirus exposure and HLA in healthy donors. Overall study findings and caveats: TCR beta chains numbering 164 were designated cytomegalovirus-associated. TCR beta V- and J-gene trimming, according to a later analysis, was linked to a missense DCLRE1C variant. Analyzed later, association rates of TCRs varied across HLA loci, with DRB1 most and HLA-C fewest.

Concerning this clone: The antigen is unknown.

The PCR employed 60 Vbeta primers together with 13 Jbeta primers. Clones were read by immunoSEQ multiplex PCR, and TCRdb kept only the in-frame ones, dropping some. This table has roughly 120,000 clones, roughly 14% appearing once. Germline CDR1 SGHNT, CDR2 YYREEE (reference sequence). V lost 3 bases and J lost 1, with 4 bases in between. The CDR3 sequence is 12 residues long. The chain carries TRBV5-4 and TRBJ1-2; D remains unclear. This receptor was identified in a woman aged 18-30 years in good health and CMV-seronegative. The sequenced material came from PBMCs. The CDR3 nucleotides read TGTGCCAGCAGCTCTAATAACTATGGCTACACCTTC. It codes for CASSSNNYGYTF.